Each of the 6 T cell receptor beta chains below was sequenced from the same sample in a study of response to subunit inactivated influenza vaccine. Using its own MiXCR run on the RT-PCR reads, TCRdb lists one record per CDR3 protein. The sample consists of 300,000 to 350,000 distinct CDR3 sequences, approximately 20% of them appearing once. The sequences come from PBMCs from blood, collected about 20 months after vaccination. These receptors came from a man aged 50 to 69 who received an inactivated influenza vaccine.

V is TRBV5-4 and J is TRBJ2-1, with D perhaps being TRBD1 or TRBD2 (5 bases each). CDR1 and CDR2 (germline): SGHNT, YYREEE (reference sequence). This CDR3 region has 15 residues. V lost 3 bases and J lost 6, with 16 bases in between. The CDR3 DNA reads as TGTGCCAGCAGCTATTTCGAGGGGCTGGGCAATGAGCAGTTCTTC. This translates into CASSYFEGLGNEQFF.

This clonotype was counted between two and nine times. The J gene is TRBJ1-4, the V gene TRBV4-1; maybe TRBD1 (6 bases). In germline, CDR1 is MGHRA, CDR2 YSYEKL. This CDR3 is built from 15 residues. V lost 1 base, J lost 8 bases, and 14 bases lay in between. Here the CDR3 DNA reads TGCGCCAGCAGCCAAGTCGGAGGGGGAAGGGAAAAACTGTTTTTT. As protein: CASSQVGGGREKLFF.

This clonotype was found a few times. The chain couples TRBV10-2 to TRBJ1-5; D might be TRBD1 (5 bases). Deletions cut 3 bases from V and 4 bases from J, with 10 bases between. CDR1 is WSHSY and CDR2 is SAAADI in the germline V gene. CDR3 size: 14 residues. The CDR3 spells CASSEVDRNQPQHF. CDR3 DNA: TGCGCCAGCAGTGAAGTAGACAGAAATCAGCCCCAGCATTTT.

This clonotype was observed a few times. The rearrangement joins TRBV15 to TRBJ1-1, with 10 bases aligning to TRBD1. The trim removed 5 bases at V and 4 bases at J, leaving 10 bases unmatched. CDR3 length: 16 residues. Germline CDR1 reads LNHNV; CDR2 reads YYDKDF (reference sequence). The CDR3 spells CATSSGTGVAVTEAFF. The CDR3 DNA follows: TGTGCCACCAGCTCCGGGACAGGGGTTGCGGTCACTGAAGCTTTCTTT.

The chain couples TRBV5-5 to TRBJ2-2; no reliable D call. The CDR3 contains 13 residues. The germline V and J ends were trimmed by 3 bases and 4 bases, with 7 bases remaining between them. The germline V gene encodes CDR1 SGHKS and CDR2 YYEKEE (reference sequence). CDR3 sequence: CASSSPSTGELFF. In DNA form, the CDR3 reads TGTGCCAGCAGCTCCCCTAGCACCGGGGAGCTGTTTTTT.

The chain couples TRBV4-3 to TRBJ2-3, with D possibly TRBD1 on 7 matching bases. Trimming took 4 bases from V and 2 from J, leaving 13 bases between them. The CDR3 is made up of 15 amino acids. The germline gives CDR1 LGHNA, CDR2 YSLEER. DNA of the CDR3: TGCGCCAGCAGCCTGGAGGGGGCACACACAGATACGCAGTATTTT. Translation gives CASSLEGAHTDTQYF.